The 32 T cell receptor beta chains below were found in one sample sequenced in a study of T-cell memory formation after mild COVID-19. MiXCR, applied by TCRdb to the 5' RACE reads, yields one record per CDR3 protein. The sample holds over 400,000 distinct CDR3 sequences; about 22% are singletons and the top ten take approximately 14%. Input material: PBMCs or a T cell subset sorted from them (not recorded which). These TCRs come from an adult woman who had mild COVID-19 (a few samples of this study predate the infection). Cell type and time point are not known.

This chain uses TRBV7-2 with TRBJ2-1, with D possibly being TRBD1 (5 bases). CDR3 size: 14 residues. The V end lost 2 bases, the J end lost 4 bases, and 9 bases lay between the germline ends. Germline lookup yields CDR1 SGHTA and CDR2 FQGNSA. This CDR3 reads CASSLTQGYNEQFF. CDR3 DNA sequence: TGTGCCAGCAGCTTAACCCAGGGATACAATGAGCAGTTCTTC. The complete variable domain, with remaining parts taken from reference TRBV7-2 and TRBJ2-1, reads GAGVSQSPSNKVTEKGKDVELRCDPISGHTALYWYRQSLGQGLEFLIYFQGNSAPDKSGLPSDRFSAERTGGSVSTLTIQRTQQEDSAVYLCASSLTQGYNEQFFGPGTRLTVL.

The chain carries TRBV12-3 or TRBV12-4 and TRBJ1-3; 9 bases are shared with TRBD1. CDR3 length: 14 residues. The V gene end was trimmed by 3 bases and the J gene end by 5 bases; junction bases not matched to a gene: 2. The CDR3 DNA is TGTGCCAGCAGTTTGGGACAGGGCCGAAACACCATATATTTT. This gives the protein CASSLGQGRNTIYF.

The V gene is TRBV24-1, the J gene TRBJ1-5; D ambiguous. CDR3 size: 13 residues. Germline-derived CDR1 and CDR2 are KGHDR and SFDVKD. V was trimmed by 9 bases and J by 2 bases, leaving 10 bases between them. The CDR3 spells CATGRDGNQPQHF. The CDR3 nucleotides read TGTGCCACCGGACGGGATGGCAATCAGCCCCAGCATTTT.

This clonotype was observed a single time. V gene TRBV12-3 or TRBV12-4 combines with J gene TRBJ2-7, with 9 bases aligning to TRBD1. V dropped 5 bases and J dropped 2; count of bases not matched to a gene: 7. CDR3 size: 15 residues. As DNA, the CDR3 is TGTGCCAGCAGTCCCGGGACAGGGCACCCCTACGAGCAGTACTTC. The encoded protein is CASSPGTGHPYEQYF.

This chain joins TRBV20-1 and TRBJ2-1; 10 bases fit TRBD2. This CDR3 contains 15 residues. V gave up 2 bases and J gave up 7 bases; unmatched junction bases: 8. Looked up from germline, CDR1 is DFQATT and CDR2 is SNEGSKA (reference sequence). The CDR3 DNA reads as TGCAGTGCTAGATCCGAGCGGGAGGGCCTAAATGAGCAGTTCTTC. Translation: CSARSEREGLNEQFF.

This clonotype was picked up a small number of times. The chain recombines TRBV7-2 with TRBJ2-3, with D possibly TRBD2 on 6 matching bases. V was trimmed by 5 bases and J by 2 bases, leaving 11 bases between them. Germline-derived CDR1 and CDR2 are SGHTA and FQGNSA. The CDR3 runs to 14 residues. This CDR3 reads CASSTDYHTDTQYF. The CDR3 nucleotides are TGTGCCAGCAGCACGGACTACCACACAGATACGCAGTATTTT.

The table lists this clonotype with a few counts. The chain uses TRBV6-5 and TRBJ2-6; D gene unclear. The germline CDR1 and CDR2 sequences are MNHEY and SVGAGI. Trimming removed 2 bases from V and 0 bases from J, with 8 bases in between. This CDR3 is built from 16 residues. The CDR3 loop is CASSYGHTSGANVLTF. Written as DNA, the CDR3 is TGTGCCAGCAGTTACGGGCACACCTCTGGGGCCAACGTCCTGACTTTC.

This clonotype was detected only a few times. The V gene is TRBV12-3 or TRBV12-4, the J gene TRBJ2-7, with D possibly TRBD1 on 8 matching bases. Trimming pared 5 bases from V and 2 bases from J, leaving 16 bases between. The CDR3 has 15 residues. CDR3: CASSGAGQAAYEQYF. As DNA, the CDR3 is TGTGCCAGCAGTGGAGCGGGACAGGCTGCCTACGAGCAGTACTTC.

This clonotype was recorded a few times. The rearrangement links TRBV7-9 to TRBJ1-1; D possibly corresponds to TRBD1 (5 bases). Germline CDR1 and CDR2: SEHNR and FQNEAQ (reference sequence). The CDR3 is made up of 16 amino acids. Deletions cut 1 base from V and 6 bases from J, with 18 bases between. CDR3 amino acids: CASSLDGSGTFSEAFF. The CDR3, as DNA: TGTGCCAGCAGCTTAGACGGTAGCGGGACGTTCTCTGAAGCTTTCTTT.

The chain joins TRBV2 to TRBJ2-1; 11 bases align to TRBD2. This CDR3 spans 14 amino acids. Germline-derived CDR1 and CDR2 are SNHLY and FYNNEI. With V trimmed by 4 bases and J by 8 bases, 4 bases remained unmatched. CDR3 sequence (DNA): TGTGCCAGCAGTGTAGCGGGAGGGCCGTATGAGCAGTTCTTC. Translated, it gives CASSVAGGPYEQFF.

This clonotype was observed a few times. The DNA of the CDR3 is TGTGCCAGCAGTACAAACCCACAGGGGGCCGGGGAGCTGTTTTTT. Translated: CASSTNPQGAGELFF. The V call is TRBV6-5, the J call TRBJ2-2, with 8 bases that match TRBD1. Germline assignment: CDR1 MNHEY and CDR2 SVGAGI. This CDR3 contains 15 residues. V shed 5 bases and J 6 bases; nucleotides not matched to a gene: 8.

This clonotype was observed many times. The chain has TRBV7-2 and TRBJ2-3, with D tentatively TRBD2 (6 bases). There are 16 residues in the CDR3. The V end lost 0 bases, the J end lost 1 base, and 11 bases lay between the germline ends. Germline V gene lookup returns CDR1 SGHTA and CDR2 FQGNSA. CDR3 sequence reads: CASSLAVGGGTDTQYF. The CDR3 coding sequence is TGTGCCAGCAGCTTAGCGGTGGGAGGAGGCACAGATACGCAGTATTTT.

The CDR3 sequence: CASSHELTSGIGNEQFF. CDR3 coding DNA: TGCGCCAGCAGCCACGAGCTCACTAGCGGGATCGGCAATGAGCAGTTCTTC. The chain uses TRBV4-1 and TRBJ2-1; 10 bases agree with TRBD2. The CDR3 length is 17 residues. CDR1 and CDR2 (germline): MGHRA, YSYEKL. V gave up 3 bases and J gave up 6 bases; unmatched junction bases: 11.

The J gene is TRBJ1-2, the V gene TRBV29-1; tentatively, D is TRBD1 (6 bases). Germline-derived CDR1 and CDR2 are SQVTM and ANQGSEA. Trimming removed 2 bases from V and 10 bases from J, with 11 bases in between. CDR3 length: 11 residues. As DNA, the CDR3 is TGCAGCGTTGAAAGGGGGGCCTCCTACACCTTC. This gives the protein CSVERGASYTF.

This clonotype has a handful of counts. The V gene is TRBV7-2, the J gene TRBJ1-4, with D perhaps TRBD1 (5 bases). There are 14 residues in the CDR3. The germline V gene encodes CDR1 SGHTA and CDR2 FQGNSA. V lost 5 bases to trimming and J lost 7 bases, with 14 bases between them. The CDR3 spells CASSLWGGSEKLFF. The CDR3 nucleotides read TGTGCCAGCAGCCTCTGGGGGGGGAGTGAAAAACTGTTTTTT.

The chain carries TRBV28 and TRBJ2-5; 8 nucleotides agree with TRBD1. CDR1 is MDHEN, CDR2 SYDVKM, per germline. The CDR3 contains 15 residues. The junction had 9 bases not matched to a gene; V was cut back by 4 bases and J by 5 bases. The CDR3 DNA is TGTGCCAGCAGTTCTAACCAGGGGGCTTTGGAGACCCAGTACTTC. Amino acid sequence: CASSSNQGALETQYF. The whole variable domain, remainder taken from reference TRBV28 and TRBJ2-5, is DVKVTQSSRYLVKRTGEKVFLECVQDMDHENMFWYRQDPGLGLRLIYFSYDVKMKEKGDIPEGYSVSREKKERFSLILESASTNQTSMYLCASSSNQGALETQYFGPGTRLLVL.

V and J are TRBV20-1 and TRBJ2-7; 7 bases match TRBD2. V dropped 1 base and J dropped 4; count of bases not matched to a gene: 10. The CDR3 sequence is 15 residues long. CDR1 is DFQATT, CDR2 SNEGSKA, per germline (reference sequence). CDR3 amino acids: CSARAPGGSRYEQYF. The CDR3 nucleotides are TGCAGTGCTAGAGCCCCGGGGGGTTCAAGGTACGAGCAGTACTTC.

The chain couples TRBV10-3 to TRBJ2-1; 10 nucleotides align to TRBD2. V dropped 10 bases and J dropped 9; count of bases not matched to a gene: 12. This CDR3 spans 14 amino acids. CDR1 ENHRY and CDR2 SYGVKD come from the germline V gene. CDR3 region: CATKSQSGRVEQFF. Written as DNA, the CDR3 is TGTGCCACCAAAAGCCAAAGCGGGAGGGTTGAGCAGTTCTTC.

CDR3 residues: CASSLSGRGTDTQYF. CDR3 sequence (DNA): TGCGCCAGCAGCTTGTCGGGAAGGGGCACAGATACGCAGTATTTT. The chain uses TRBV5-1 and TRBJ2-3, with TRBD2 as a possible D gene (5 bases). The germline V and J ends were trimmed by 1 base and 1 base, with 10 bases remaining between them. CDR1 SGHRS and CDR2 YFSETQ come from the germline V gene. The CDR3 has 15 amino acids.

This clonotype was seen only a few times. The chain couples TRBV2 to TRBJ1-2; no definite D call. The CDR3 has 13 residues. Germline V gene sequence: CDR1 SNHLY, CDR2 FYNNEI. The V end was cut by 8 bases, the J end by 5 bases, with 15 bases between. For the CDR3, the DNA is TGTGCCAGCGGAAGGGCTGGGAAGTATGGCTACACCTTC. As protein: CASGRAGKYGYTF.

This clonotype was seen more than once but under ten times. J is TRBJ1-5 and V is TRBV10-3; 9 positions match TRBD1. CDR1 and CDR2 (germline): ENHRY, SYGVKD. J gave up 3 bases and V 8 bases, and 5 bases lay outside the gene matches. This CDR3 is built from 14 residues. The CDR3 region is CAIGGTGNNQPQHF. The CDR3 region has the DNA TGTGCCATCGGTGGGACAGGGAACAATCAGCCCCAGCATTTT.

V is TRBV3-1 and J is TRBJ1-5; possible D gene TRBD1, 5 bases. The CDR3 is 16 residues long. Deletions cut 4 bases from V and 2 bases from J, with 15 bases between. The germline V gene encodes CDR1 LGHDT and CDR2 YNNKEL (reference sequence). The CDR3 reads CASSPGHGSGNQPQHF. For the CDR3, the DNA is TGTGCCAGCAGCCCCGGACACGGGTCTGGCAATCAGCCCCAGCATTTT.

This clonotype was observed a few times. The chain is built from TRBV7-9 and TRBJ1-2, with D perhaps matching TRBD1 (6 bases). The CDR3 is 15 residues long. V was clipped by 0 bases and J by 2 bases, with 10 bases between them. The V gene's germline CDR1 is SEHNR and CDR2 FQNEAQ (reference sequence). The chain's CDR3 is CASSLALTGNYGYTF. In DNA form, the CDR3 reads TGTGCCAGCAGCTTAGCCCTAACAGGGAACTATGGCTACACCTTC.

In this sample, this clonotype turned up a few times. The chain is built from TRBV24-1 and TRBJ2-3; 8 bases are a match to TRBD2. The germline gives CDR1 KGHDR, CDR2 SFDVKD. The CDR3 totals 13 residues. V was pared by 8 bases and J by 3 bases, with 3 bases of the junction left unmatched. This chain's CDR3 is CATKRELTDTQYF. The CDR3 DNA follows: TGTGCCACCAAGCGGGAGCTGACAGATACGCAGTATTTT.

This chain links TRBV7-8 with TRBJ2-3, with 8 bases matching TRBD2. The germline V gene encodes CDR1 SGHVS and CDR2 FQNEAQ. Unmatched junction bases numbered 10, after V lost 4 bases and J lost 4 bases. The CDR3 runs to 16 residues. The CDR3 sequence is CASSSLSGELADTQYF. The CDR3 nucleotides read TGTGCCAGCAGCTCCCTTAGCGGGGAACTAGCAGATACGCAGTATTTT.

This clonotype was counted a few times. The J gene is TRBJ2-1, the V gene TRBV18; D is unclear. From germline, CDR1 is KGHSH and CDR2 LQKENI. V gave up 2 bases and J gave up 1 base, with 9 bases separating them. The CDR3 covers 15 residues. The CDR3 here is CASSPGHVSYNEQFF. CDR3 DNA: TGTGCCAGCTCACCAGGGCATGTATCCTACAATGAGCAGTTCTTC.

The chain employs TRBV12-3 or TRBV12-4 and TRBJ2-2; D may be TRBD1 (6 bases). CDR3 length: 14 amino acids. Trimming cost V 6 bases and J 5 bases, with 13 bases left between them. The CDR3 nucleotides read TGTGCCAGCAGGGCGACAGGAGTAACCGGGGAGCTGTTTTTT. Protein: CASRATGVTGELFF.

The chain is built from TRBV5-1 and TRBJ1-2; TRBD1 is a possible D gene (5 bases). This CDR3 is built from 14 residues. Germline lookup yields CDR1 SGHRS and CDR2 YFSETQ. Between the trimmed V and J ends, which lost 4 bases and 2 bases, there was a span of 12 bases. CDR3 coding DNA: TGCGCCAGCAGCCCGGACAACCAAAACTATGGCTACACCTTC. Its translation: CASSPDNQNYGYTF.

The chain combines TRBV5-1 with TRBJ2-3; TRBD2 matches at 14 bases. CDR3 length: 20 residues. Trimming cost V 0 bases and J 1 base; bases outside gene matches: 10. Germline V lookup: CDR1 SGHRS, CDR2 YFSETQ. CDR3 sequence: CASSLAEGLAGGRGTDTQYF. CDR3 DNA: TGCGCCAGCAGCTTGGCCGAAGGACTAGCGGGAGGACGGGGCACAGATACGCAGTATTTT.

The chain joins TRBV7-9 to TRBJ2-3, with TRBD2 as a possible D gene (6 bases). Germline V gene sequence: CDR1 SEHNR, CDR2 FQNEAQ (reference sequence). CDR3 length: 15 residues. Trimming left V 7 bases short and J 0 bases short, with 14 bases between. Written as DNA, the CDR3 is TGTGCCAGCAACCTCCCCAGCGGGAGCACAGATACGCAGTATTTT. It translates to CASNLPSGSTDTQYF.

This clonotype was observed a few times. This chain links TRBV7-9 with TRBJ2-5, with D unclear. This CDR3 region has 16 residues. The germline V gene has CDR1 SEHNR and CDR2 FQNEAQ (reference sequence). Deletions cut 3 bases from V and 4 bases from J, with 18 bases between. CDR3: CASSFQDPRPVETQYF. The CDR3 DNA reads TGTGCCAGCAGCTTTCAGGACCCCCGGCCTGTAGAGACCCAGTACTTC.

This clonotype was observed many times. The chain recombines TRBV18 with TRBJ2-1; D uncertain. Trimming shortened V by 6 bases and J by 8 bases, and 8 bases separated the two germline ends. This CDR3 has 11 residues. Per the germline V gene, CDR1 is KGHSH and CDR2 is LQKENI. In nucleotides, the CDR3 is TGTGCCAGCTCGCAAGAGCATGAGCAGTTCTTC. Amino acids: CASSQEHEQFF.